This T cell receptor (beta chain) comes out of a study of cytomegalovirus exposure and HLA in healthy donors. On this clone: What it binds is not known.

Findings of the study overall: There were reportedly fewer N-insertions in an Asian-associated ancestry cluster than the roughly 670-donor mean, in a later analysis.

PCR involved 60 Vbeta and 13 Jbeta primers. This table comes from immunoSEQ multiplex PCR, and its TCRdb copy is limited to in-frame clones, with some not included. Among about 86,000 clones listed, 75% to 80% were seen once. Each donor's status was that of a healthy bone marrow donor. The CDR3 runs to 14 residues. V dropped 0 bases and J dropped 3 bases, with 9 bases sitting between them. Germline CDR1 and CDR2: GTSNPN and SVGIG (reference sequence). The receptor was isolated from a female donor in good health and CMV-seronegative. This chain connects TRBV30 to TRBJ1-3; D may be TRBD1 (5 bases). The sequenced sample consisted of PBMCs. CDR3 loop: CAWSVGGDGNTIYF. The CDR3 DNA follows: TGTGCCTGGAGTGTGGGGGGTGATGGAAACACCATATATTTT.